The clone carrying this T cell receptor (beta chain) was seen only a few times. Its cognate antigen is unknown. TCRdb re-called the 5' RACE reads with MiXCR, one entry per CDR3 protein. The sample includes about 330,000 distinct CDR3 sequences, 7% to 9% of them seen just once. The data originate from a study of CD8 T cells in ankylosing spondylitis. Study-level findings and limits: Certain motif variants had earlier appeared in reactive arthritis synovial fluid and blood. Matched synovial fluid from ankylosing spondylitis patients was reported to be enriched for disease-linked clones. Apparently characteristic of ankylosing spondylitis blood was a TCR beta motif (fewer than 10 highly homologous variants).

Between the trimmed V and J ends, which lost 0 bases and 5 bases, there was a span of 7 bases. From germline, CDR1 is SGHRS and CDR2 YFSETQ. This CDR3 region has 13 residues. Material: blood, either unsorted or a sorted T cell fraction (not recorded which). The chain links TRBV5-1 to TRBJ2-3; tentative D call: TRBD2 (5 bases). This clonotype was sampled from a male donor with ankylosing spondylitis. The CDR3 region is CASSLVEGDTQYF. Here the CDR3 DNA reads TGCGCCAGCAGCTTGGTTGAGGGAGATACGCAGTATTTT. The entire variable domain, with the rest obtained from reference TRBV5-1 and TRBJ2-3, is as follows: KAGVTQTPRYLIKTRGQQVTLSCSPISGHRSVSWYQQTPGQGLQFLFEYFSETQRNKGNFPGRFSGRQFSNSRSEMNVSTLELGDSALYLCASSLVEGDTQYFGPGTRLTVL.